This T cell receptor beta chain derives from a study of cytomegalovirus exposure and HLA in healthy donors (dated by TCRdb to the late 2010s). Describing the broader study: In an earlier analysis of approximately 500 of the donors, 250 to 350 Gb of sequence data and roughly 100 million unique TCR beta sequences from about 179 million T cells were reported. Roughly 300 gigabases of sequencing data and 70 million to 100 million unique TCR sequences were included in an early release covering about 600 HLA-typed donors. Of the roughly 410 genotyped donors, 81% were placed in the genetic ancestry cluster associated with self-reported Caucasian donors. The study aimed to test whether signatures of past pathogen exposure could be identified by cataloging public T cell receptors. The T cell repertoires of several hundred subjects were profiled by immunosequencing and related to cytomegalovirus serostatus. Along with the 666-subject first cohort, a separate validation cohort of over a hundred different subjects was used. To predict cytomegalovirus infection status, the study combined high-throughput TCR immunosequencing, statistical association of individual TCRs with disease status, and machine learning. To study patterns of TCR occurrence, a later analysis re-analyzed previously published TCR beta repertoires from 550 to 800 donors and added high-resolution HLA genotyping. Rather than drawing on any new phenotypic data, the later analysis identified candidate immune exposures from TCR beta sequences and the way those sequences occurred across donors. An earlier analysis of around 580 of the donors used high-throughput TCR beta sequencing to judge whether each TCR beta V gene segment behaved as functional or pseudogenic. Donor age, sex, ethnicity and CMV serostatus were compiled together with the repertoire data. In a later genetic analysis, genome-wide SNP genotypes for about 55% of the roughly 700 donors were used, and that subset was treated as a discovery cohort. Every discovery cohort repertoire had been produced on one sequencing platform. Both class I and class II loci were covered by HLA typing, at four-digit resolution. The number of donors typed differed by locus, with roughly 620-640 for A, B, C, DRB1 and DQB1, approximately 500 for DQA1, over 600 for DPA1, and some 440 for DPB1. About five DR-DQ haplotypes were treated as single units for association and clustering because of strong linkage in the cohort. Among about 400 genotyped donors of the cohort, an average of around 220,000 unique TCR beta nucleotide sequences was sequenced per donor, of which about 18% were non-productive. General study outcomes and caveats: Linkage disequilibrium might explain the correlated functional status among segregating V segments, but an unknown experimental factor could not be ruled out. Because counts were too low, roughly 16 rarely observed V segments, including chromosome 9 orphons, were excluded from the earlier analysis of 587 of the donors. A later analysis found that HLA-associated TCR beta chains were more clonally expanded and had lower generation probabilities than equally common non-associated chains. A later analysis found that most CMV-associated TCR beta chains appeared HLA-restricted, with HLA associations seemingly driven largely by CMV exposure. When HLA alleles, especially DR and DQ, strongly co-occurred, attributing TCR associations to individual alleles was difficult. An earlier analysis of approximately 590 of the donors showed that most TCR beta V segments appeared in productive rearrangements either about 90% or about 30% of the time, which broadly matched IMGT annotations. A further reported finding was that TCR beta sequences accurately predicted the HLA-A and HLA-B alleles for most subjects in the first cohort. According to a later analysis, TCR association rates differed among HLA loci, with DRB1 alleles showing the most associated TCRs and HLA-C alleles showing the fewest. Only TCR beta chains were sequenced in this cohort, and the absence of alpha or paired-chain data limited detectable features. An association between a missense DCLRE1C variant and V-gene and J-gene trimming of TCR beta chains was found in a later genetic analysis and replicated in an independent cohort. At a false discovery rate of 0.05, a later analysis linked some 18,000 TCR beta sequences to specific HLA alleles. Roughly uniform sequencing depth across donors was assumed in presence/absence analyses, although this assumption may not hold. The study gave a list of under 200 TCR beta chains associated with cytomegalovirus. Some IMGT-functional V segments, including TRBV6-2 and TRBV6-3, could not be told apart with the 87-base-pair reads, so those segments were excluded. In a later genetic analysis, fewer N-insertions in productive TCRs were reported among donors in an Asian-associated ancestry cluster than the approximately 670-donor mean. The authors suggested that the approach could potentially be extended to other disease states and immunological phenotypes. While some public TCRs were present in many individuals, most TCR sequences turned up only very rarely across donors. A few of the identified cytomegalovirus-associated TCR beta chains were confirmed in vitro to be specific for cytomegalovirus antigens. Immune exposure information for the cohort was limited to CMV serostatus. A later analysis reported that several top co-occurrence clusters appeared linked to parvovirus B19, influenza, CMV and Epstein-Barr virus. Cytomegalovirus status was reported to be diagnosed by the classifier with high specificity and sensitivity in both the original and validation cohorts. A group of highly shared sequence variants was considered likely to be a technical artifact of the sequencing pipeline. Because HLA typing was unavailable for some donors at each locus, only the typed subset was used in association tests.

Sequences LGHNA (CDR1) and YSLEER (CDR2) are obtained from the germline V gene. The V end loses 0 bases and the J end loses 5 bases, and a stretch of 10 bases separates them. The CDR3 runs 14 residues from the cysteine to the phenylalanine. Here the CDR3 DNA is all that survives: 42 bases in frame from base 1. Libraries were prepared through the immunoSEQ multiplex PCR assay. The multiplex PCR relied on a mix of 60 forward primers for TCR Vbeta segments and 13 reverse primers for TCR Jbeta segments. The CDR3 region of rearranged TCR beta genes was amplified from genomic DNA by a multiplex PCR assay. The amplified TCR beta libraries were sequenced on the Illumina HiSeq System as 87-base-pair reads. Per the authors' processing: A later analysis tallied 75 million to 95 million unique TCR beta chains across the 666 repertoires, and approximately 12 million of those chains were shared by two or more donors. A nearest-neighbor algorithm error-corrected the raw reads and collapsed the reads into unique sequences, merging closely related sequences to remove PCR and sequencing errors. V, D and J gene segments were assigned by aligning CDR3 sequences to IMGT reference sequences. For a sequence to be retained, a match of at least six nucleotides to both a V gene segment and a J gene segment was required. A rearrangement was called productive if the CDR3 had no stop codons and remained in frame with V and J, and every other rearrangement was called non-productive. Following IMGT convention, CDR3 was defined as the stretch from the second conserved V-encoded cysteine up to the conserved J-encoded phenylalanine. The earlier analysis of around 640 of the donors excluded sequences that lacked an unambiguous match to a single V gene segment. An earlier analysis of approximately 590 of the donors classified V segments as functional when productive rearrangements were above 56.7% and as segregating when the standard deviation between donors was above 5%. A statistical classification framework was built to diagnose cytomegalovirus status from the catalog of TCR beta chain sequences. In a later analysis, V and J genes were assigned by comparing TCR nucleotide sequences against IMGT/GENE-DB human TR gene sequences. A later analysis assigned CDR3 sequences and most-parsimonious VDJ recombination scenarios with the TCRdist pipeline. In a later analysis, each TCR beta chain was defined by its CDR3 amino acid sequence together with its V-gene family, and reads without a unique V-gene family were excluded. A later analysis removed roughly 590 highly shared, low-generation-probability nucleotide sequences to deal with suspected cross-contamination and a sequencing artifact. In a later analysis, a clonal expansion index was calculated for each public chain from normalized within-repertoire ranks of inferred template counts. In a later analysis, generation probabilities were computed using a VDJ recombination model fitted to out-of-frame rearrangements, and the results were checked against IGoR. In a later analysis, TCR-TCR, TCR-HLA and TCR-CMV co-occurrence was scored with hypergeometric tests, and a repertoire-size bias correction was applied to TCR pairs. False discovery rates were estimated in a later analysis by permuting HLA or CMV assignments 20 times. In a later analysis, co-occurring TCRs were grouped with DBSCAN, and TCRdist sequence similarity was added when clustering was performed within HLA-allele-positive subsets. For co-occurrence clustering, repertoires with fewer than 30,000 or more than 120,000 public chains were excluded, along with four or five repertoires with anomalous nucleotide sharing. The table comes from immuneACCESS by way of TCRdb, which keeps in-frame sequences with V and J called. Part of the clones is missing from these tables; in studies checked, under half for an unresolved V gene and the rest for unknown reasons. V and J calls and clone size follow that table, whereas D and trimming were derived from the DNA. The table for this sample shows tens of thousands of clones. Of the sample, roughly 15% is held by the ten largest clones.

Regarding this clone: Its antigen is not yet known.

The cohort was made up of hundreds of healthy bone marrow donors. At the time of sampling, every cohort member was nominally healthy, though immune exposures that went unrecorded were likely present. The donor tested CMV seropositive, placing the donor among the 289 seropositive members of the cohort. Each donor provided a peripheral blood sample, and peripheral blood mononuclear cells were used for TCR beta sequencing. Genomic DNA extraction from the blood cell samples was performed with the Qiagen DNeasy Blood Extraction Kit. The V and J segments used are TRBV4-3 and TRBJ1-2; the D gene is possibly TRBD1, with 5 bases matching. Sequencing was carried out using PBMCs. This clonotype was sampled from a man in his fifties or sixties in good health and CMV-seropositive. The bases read TGCGCCAGCAGCCAAGATCTCGCAGGGTATGGCTACACCTTC. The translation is CASSQDLAGYGYTF.